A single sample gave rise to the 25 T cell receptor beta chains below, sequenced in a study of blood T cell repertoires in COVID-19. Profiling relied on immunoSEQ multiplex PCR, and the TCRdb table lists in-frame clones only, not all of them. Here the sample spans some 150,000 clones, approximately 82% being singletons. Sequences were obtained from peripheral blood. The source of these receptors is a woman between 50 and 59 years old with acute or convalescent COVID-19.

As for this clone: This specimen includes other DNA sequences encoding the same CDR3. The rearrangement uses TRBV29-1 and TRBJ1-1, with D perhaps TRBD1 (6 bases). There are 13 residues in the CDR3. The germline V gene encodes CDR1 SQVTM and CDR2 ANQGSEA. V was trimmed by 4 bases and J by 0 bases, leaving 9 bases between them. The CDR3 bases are TGCAGCGTTGGGGGGCAGCTGAACACTGAAGCTTTCTTT. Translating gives CSVGGQLNTEAFF.

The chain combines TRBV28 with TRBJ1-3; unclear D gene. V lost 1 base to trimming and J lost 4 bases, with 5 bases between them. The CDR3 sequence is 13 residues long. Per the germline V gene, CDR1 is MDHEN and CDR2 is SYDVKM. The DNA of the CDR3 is TGTGCCAGCAGTTTATTGGCCGGAAACACCATATATTTT. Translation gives CASSLLAGNTIYF.

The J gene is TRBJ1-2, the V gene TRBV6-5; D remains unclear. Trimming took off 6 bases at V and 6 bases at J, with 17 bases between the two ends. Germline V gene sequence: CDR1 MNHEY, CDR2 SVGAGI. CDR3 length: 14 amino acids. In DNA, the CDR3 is TGTGCCAGCAGAGACGTCGGGGAACGCGATGGCTACACCTTC. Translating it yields CASRDVGERDGYTF.

CDR3 in DNA: TGTGCCAGCAGTGAAAGGCGGGGGATAACCGGGGAGCTGTTTTTT. Translating it yields CASSERRGITGELFF. This chain connects TRBV2 to TRBJ2-2, with 7 bases identical to TRBD2. The CDR3 extends over 15 amino acids. Germline lookup yields CDR1 SNHLY and CDR2 FYNNEI. The junction had 5 bases not matched to a gene; V was cut back by 2 bases and J by 5 bases. The variable domain in full, with the rest retrieved from reference TRBV2 and TRBJ2-2, is EPEVTQTPSHQVTQMGQEVILRCVPISNHLYFYWYRQILGQKVEFLVSFYNNEISEKSEIFDDQFSVERPDGSNFTLKIRSTKLEDSAMYFCASSERRGITGELFFGEGSRLTVL.

CDR3 coding DNA: TGTGCCAGCTCCGGCAGGGGGGGCTACACCTTC. It translates to CASSGRGGYTF. This chain connects TRBV7-2 to TRBJ1-2, with 7 bases fitting TRBD1. Germline V lookup: CDR1 SGHTA, CDR2 FQGNSA. The CDR3 covers 11 residues. With V trimmed by 8 bases and J by 8 bases, 5 bases remained unmatched.

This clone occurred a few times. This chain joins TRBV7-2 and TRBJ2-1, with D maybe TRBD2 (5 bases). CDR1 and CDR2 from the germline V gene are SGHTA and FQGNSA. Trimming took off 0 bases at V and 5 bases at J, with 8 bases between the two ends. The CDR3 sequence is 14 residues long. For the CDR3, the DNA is TGTGCCAGCAGCTTAGCGCGAGGGAACAATGAGCAGTTCTTC. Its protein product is CASSLARGNNEQFF.

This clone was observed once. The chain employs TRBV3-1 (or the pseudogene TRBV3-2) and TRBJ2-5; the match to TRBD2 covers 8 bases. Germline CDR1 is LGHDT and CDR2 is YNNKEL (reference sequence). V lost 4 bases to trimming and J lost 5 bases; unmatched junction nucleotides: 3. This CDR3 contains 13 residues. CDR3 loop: CASSPSGSETQYF. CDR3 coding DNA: TGTGCCAGCAGCCCCAGCGGGAGTGAGACCCAGTACTTC.

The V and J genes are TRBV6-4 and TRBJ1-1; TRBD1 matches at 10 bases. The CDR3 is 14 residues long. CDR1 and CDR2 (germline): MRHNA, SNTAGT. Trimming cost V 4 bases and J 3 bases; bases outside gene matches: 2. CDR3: CASSAGQGDTEAFF. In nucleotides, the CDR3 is TGTGCCAGCAGTGCCGGACAGGGGGACACTGAAGCTTTCTTT.

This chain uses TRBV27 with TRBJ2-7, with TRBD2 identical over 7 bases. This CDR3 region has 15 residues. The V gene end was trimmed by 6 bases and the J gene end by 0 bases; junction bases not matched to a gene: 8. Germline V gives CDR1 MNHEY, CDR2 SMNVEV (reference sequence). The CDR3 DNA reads TGTGCCAGCAGCGGGGGGACTGGCAGCTCCTACGAGCAGTACTTC. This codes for CASSGGTGSSYEQYF.

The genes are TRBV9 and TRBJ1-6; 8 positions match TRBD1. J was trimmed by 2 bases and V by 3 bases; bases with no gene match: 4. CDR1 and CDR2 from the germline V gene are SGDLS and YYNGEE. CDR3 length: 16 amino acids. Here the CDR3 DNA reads TGTGCCAGCAGCGCTTCAGGGGGCGCCTATAATTCACCCCTCCACTTT. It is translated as CASSASGGAYNSPLHF.

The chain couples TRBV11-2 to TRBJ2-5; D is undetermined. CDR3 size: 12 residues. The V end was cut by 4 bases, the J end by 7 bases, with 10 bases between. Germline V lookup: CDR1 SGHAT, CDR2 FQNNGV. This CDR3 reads CASSSTSGTQYF. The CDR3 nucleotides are TGTGCCAGCAGCTCTACGAGTGGGACCCAGTACTTC.

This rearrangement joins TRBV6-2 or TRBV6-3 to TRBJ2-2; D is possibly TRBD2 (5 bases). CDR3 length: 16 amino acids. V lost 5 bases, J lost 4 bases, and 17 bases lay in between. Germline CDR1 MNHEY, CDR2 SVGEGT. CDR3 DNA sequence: TGTGCCAGCAGTAGCAGAATAACTAGTCCCACCGGGGAGCTGTTTTTT. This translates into CASSSRITSPTGELFF.

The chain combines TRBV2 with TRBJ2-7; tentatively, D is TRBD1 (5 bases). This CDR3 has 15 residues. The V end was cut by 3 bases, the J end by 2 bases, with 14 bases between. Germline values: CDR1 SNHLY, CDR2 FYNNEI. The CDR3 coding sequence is TGTGCCAGCAGTGATTCGTCGCAGGGTCCCTACGAGCAGTACTTC. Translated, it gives CASSDSSQGPYEQYF.

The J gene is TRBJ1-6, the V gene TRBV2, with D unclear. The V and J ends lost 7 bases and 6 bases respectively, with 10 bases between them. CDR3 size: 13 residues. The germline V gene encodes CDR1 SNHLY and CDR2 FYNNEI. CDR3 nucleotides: TGTGCCAGCACGGACTTATTTAATTCACCCCTCCACTTT. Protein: CASTDLFNSPLHF.

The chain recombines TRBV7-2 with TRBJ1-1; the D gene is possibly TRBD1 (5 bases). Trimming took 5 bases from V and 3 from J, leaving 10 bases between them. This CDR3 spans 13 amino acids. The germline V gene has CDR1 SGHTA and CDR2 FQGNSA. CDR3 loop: CASSQGWDTEAFF. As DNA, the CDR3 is TGTGCCAGCAGCCAGGGATGGGACACTGAAGCTTTCTTT.

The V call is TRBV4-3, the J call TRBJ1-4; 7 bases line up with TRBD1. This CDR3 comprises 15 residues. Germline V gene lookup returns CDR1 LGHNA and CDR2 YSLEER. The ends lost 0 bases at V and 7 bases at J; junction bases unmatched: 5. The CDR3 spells CASSQEPGGFEKLFF. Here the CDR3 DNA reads TGCGCCAGCAGCCAAGAGCCAGGGGGGTTTGAAAAACTGTTTTTT.

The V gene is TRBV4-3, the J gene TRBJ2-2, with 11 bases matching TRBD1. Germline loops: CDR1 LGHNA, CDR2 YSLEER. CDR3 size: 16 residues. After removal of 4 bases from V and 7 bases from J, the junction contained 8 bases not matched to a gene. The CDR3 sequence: CASSRAGGTGGGELFF. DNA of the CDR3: TGCGCCAGCAGCCGGGCCGGCGGGACAGGGGGCGGGGAGCTGTTTTTT.

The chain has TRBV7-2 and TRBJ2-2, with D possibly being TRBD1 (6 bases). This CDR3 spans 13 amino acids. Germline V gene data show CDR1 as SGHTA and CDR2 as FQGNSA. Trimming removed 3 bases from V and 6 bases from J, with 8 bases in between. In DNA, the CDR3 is TGTGCCAGCAGCTTTACAGGGTCCGGGGAGCTGTTTTTT. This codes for CASSFTGSGELFF.

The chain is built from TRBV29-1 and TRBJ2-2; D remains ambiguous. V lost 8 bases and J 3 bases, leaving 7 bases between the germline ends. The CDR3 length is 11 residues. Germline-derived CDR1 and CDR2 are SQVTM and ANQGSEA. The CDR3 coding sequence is TGCAGCTCCCGGGACACCGGGGAGCTGTTTTTT. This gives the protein CSSRDTGELFF.

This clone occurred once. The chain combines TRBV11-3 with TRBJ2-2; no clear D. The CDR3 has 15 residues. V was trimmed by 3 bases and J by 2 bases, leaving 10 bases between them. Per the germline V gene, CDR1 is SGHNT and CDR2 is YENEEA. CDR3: CASSFTQLNTGELFF. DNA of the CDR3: TGTGCCAGCAGCTTTACTCAACTTAACACCGGGGAGCTGTTTTTT.

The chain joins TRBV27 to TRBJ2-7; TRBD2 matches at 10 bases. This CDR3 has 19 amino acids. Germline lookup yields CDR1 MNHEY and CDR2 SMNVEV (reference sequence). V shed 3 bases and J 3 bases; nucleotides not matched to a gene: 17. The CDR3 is CASSFSGRSILPLSYEQYF. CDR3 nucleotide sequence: TGTGCCAGCAGTTTTAGCGGGAGGTCCATATTACCCCTTAGCTACGAGCAGTACTTC.

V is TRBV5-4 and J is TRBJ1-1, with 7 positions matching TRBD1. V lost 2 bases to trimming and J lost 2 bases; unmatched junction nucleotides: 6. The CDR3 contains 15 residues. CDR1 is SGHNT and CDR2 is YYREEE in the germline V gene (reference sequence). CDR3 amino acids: CASSFPDRFNTEAFF. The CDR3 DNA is TGTGCCAGCAGCTTTCCGGACAGGTTTAACACTGAAGCTTTCTTT. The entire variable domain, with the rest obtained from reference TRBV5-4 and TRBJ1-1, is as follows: ETGVTQSPTHLIKTRGQQVTLRCSSQSGHNTVSWYQQALGQGPQFIFQYYREEENGRGNFPPRFSGLQFPNYSSELNVNALELDDSALYLCASSFPDRFNTEAFFGQGTRLTVV.

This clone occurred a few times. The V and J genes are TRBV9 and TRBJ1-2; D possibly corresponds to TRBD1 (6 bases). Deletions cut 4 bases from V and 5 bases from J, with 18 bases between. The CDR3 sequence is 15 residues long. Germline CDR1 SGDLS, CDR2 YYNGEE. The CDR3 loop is CASSNGQFRIYGYTF. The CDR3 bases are TGTGCCAGCAGCAACGGACAGTTCCGGATTTATGGCTACACCTTC.

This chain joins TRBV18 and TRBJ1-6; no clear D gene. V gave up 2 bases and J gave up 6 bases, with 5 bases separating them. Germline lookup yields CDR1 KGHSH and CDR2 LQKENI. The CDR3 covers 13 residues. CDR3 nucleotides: TGTGCCAGCTCACCAGAGATTAATTCACCCCTCCACTTT. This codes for CASSPEINSPLHF. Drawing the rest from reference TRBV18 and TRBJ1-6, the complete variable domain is NAGVMQNPRHLVRRRGQEARLRCSPMKGHSHVYWYRQLPEEGLKFMVYLQKENIIDESGMPKERFSAEFPKEGPSILRIQQVVRGDSAAYFCASSPEINSPLHFGNGTRLTVT.

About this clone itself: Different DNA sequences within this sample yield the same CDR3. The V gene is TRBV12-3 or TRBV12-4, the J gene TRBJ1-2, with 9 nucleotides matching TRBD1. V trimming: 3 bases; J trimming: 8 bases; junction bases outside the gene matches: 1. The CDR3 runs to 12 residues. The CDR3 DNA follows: TGTGCCAGCAGTTTCGGGACAGGGGGCTACACCTTC. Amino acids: CASSFGTGGYTF.